This T cell receptor beta chain was identified during a study of T cell clusters in autoimmune cytopenias. Study-wide context: Per sample, median TRB depth was about 52,000 reads, yielding a median roughly 2,000 distinct clonotypes. General study results and limits: TRB repertoire shifts in secondary cytopenia and chronic lymphocytic leukemia mostly reflected lymphoma, not autoimmunity. Healthy donors had approximately 3.3-fold more exclusive TRB clusters than active autoimmune hepatitis patients. Primary autoimmune cytopenia patients appeared to lack physiological T cell clusters present in healthy donors.

The V gene's germline CDR1 is MNHNY and CDR2 SVGAGI (reference sequence). The CDR3 extends over 15 amino acids. About 37,500 genome equivalents of blood DNA were amplified for TRB. With regard to this clonotype: Its target is unknown.

TRB rearrangements were amplified by touch-down multiplex PCR with mixed TRB-A/B primers. TCRdb re-called the multiplex PCR reads; every CDR3 protein appears as one record, without DNA. The table lists around 8,000 distinct CDR3 sequences. Sequences were obtained from peripheral blood. This receptor was taken from a human donor with an autoimmune cytopenia or autoimmune hepatitis (not recorded which). V usage is TRBV6-6 and J usage is TRBJ2-3; checking the TCRdb D call of TRBD2 is not possible without DNA. The chain's CDR3 is CASSETSKHTPEQYF.